Each of the 20 T cell receptor beta chains below was sequenced from the same sample in a study of shared T cell receptors in the human thymus. Produced via immunoSEQ multiplex PCR; TCRdb's table is partial and in-frame only. The profile shows 600,000 to 900,000 clones, approximately 85% of them singletons. The sample also formed part of further work on human thymus T cells.

Sequenced: thymocytes. The source is a girl under three years old with a congenital heart defect.

This sequence joins TRBV2 and TRBJ1-4, with TRBD1 identical over 8 bases. V gave up 4 bases and J gave up 7 bases; unmatched junction bases: 5. This CDR3 contains 14 residues. Germline CDR1 reads SNHLY; CDR2 reads FYNNEI. The CDR3 DNA follows: TGTGCCAGCAGTGGGAGGACAGGGTTTGAAAAACTGTTTTTT. Encoded protein: CASSGRTGFEKLFF.

The chain links TRBV4-1 to TRBJ1-5; D unresolved. The CDR3 has 16 residues. Germline CDR1 is MGHRA and CDR2 is YSYEKL. V was pared by 2 bases and J by 1 base, with 12 bases between. The CDR3 region is CASSQRFGVSNQPQHF. The DNA for the CDR3 is TGCGCCAGCAGCCAACGCTTCGGGGTAAGCAATCAGCCCCAGCATTTT.

This clone was recorded only once. The chain combines TRBV6-6 with TRBJ2-6, with D possibly TRBD1 on 5 matching bases. V dropped 6 bases and J dropped 1 base, with 10 bases sitting between them. This CDR3 has 15 amino acids. Looked up from germline, CDR1 is MNHNY and CDR2 is SVGAGI (reference sequence). In nucleotides, the CDR3 is TGTGCCAGCAGAAACTCAGGGTCTGGGGCCAACGTCCTGACTTTC. Its protein product is CASRNSGSGANVLTF.

This clone is a singleton in its sample. DNA for the CDR3: TGTGCTAGTGGTTTAGAGGAGGGAGAGGGCTACACCTTC. This codes for CASGLEEGEGYTF. This chain links TRBV12-5 with TRBJ1-2; D remains ambiguous. The CDR3 covers 13 residues. The V gene lost 3 bases and the J gene lost 8 bases, with 13 bases spanning the gap. CDR1 is LGHNT, CDR2 FRNRAP, per germline. The whole variable domain, remainder taken from reference TRBV12-5 and TRBJ1-2, is DARVTQTPRHKVTEMGQEVTMRCQPILGHNTVFWYRQTMMQGLELLAYFRNRAPLDDSGMPKDRFSAEMPDATLATLKIQPSEPRDSAVYFCASGLEEGEGYTFGSGTRLTVV.

V usage is TRBV4-1 and J usage is TRBJ1-2; 10 positions match TRBD1. The CDR3 is 19 amino acids. Germline trimming cut 1 base from V and 0 bases from J; bases unmatched to any gene: 11. Germline V lookup: CDR1 MGHRA, CDR2 YSYEKL. The CDR3 region has the DNA TGCGCCAGCAGCCAAGTGATGACAGGGACAGGGGCCTCTAACTATGGCTACACCTTC. Its translation is CASSQVMTGTGASNYGYTF.

The CDR3 region has the DNA TGCGCCAGCAGCCAAGATTTAACTCCGGGACAGGGTTCCTACGAGCAGTACTTC. This encodes CASSQDLTPGQGSYEQYF. This chain uses TRBV4-1 with TRBJ2-7, with 9 bases aligning to TRBD1. CDR3 size: 18 residues. Germline V gene lookup returns CDR1 MGHRA and CDR2 YSYEKL. Unmatched junction bases numbered 10, after V lost 0 bases and J lost 1 base.

This clone turned up a few times. This sequence joins TRBV5-5 and TRBJ1-1, with a weak D call TRBD1 (6 bases). Germline assignment: CDR1 SGHKS and CDR2 YYEKEE (reference sequence). V was clipped by 3 bases and J by 1 base, with 10 bases between them. CDR3 length equals 14 residues. The CDR3 loop is CASSYATGNTEAFF. CDR3 bases: TGTGCCAGCAGCTACGCGACAGGGAACACTGAAGCTTTCTTT.

V and J are TRBV27 and TRBJ1-5; a weak D match, TRBD1 (5 bases). The germline gives CDR1 MNHEY, CDR2 SMNVEV (reference sequence). The V end was cut by 5 bases, the J end by 0 bases, with 23 bases between. The CDR3 sequence is 19 residues long. The CDR3: CASSLPLGGVVDSNQPQHF. Here the CDR3 DNA reads TGTGCCAGCAGTCTACCCCTGGGAGGGGTCGTAGATAGCAATCAGCCCCAGCATTTT.

This clone came up a few times. The chain employs TRBV14 and TRBJ2-6, with D possibly TRBD1 on 6 matching bases. This CDR3 has 16 residues. Germline V gives CDR1 SGHDN, CDR2 FVKESK. V was shortened by 2 bases and J by 2 bases, with 10 bases between the two germline ends. The CDR3: CASSQSWGPGANVLTF. CDR3 sequence (DNA): TGTGCCAGCAGCCAATCGTGGGGGCCTGGGGCCAACGTCCTGACTTTC.

As concerns this clone: The germline gene is not matched at one end of the junction; a read error may be the cause. Other DNA sequences of this sample code for an identical CDR3. This chain connects TRBV4-1 to TRBJ1-6; D gene ambiguous. CDR3 length: 16 amino acids. CDR1 and CDR2 from the germline V gene are MGHRA and YSYEKL. CDR3 residues: CASSQGAGLLDSPLHF. DNA for the CDR3: TGCGCCAGCAGCCAAGGGGCCGGTTTGTTGGATTCCCCCCTCCACTTT.

This chain uses TRBV10-2 with TRBJ1-1; D is unclear. Germline V gives CDR1 WSHSY, CDR2 SAAADI. This CDR3 comprises 15 residues. The V end lost 6 bases, the J end lost 3 bases, and 17 bases lay between the germline ends. The CDR3 spells CASRETSKEDTEAFF. CDR3 in DNA: TGCGCCAGCAGGGAGACTTCGAAGGAGGACACTGAAGCTTTCTTT.

This clone was seen more than once but under ten times. V is TRBV28 and J is TRBJ2-7; TRBD2 matches at 7 bases. The CDR3 has 17 residues. Germline V gene lookup returns CDR1 MDHEN and CDR2 SYDVKM. V was pared by 3 bases and J by 6 bases, with 17 bases of the junction left unmatched. The CDR3 sequence: CASSFARETAGLGEQYF. In DNA form, the CDR3 reads TGTGCCAGCAGTTTCGCAAGGGAAACAGCGGGATTGGGCGAGCAGTACTTC. The full variable domain, in which reference TRBV28 and TRBJ2-7 provide the parts outside the CDR3, is DVKVTQSSRYLVKRTGEKVFLECVQDMDHENMFWYRQDPGLGLRLIYFSYDVKMKEKGDIPEGYSVSREKKERFSLILESASTNQTSMYLCASSFARETAGLGEQYFGPGTRLTVT.

This sequence joins TRBV15 and TRBJ1-1, with a possible D match to TRBD1 (5 bases). Per the germline V gene, CDR1 is LNHNV and CDR2 is YYDKDF (reference sequence). CDR3 size: 13 residues. Deletions cut 0 bases from V and 10 bases from J, with 12 bases between. The CDR3 reads CATSRDGGDLAFF. As DNA, the CDR3 is TGTGCCACCAGCAGAGATGGAGGGGATTTAGCTTTCTTT.

This clone has just a few counts. The chain joins TRBV27 to TRBJ2-7; D possibly corresponds to TRBD2 (6 bases). The CDR3 extends over 15 amino acids. Trimming removed 2 bases from V and 0 bases from J, with 11 bases in between. CDR1 MNHEY and CDR2 SMNVEV come from the germline V gene (reference sequence). CDR3 loop: CASSLGGSVSYEQYF. In nucleotides, the CDR3 is TGTGCCAGCAGTTTAGGGGGGAGCGTCTCCTACGAGCAGTACTTC.

The chain carries TRBV5-4 and TRBJ1-4; D is unclear. The CDR3 is 16 residues long. CDR1 and CDR2 (germline): SGHNT, YYREEE (reference sequence). Trimming shortened V by 4 bases and J by 1 base, and 14 bases separated the two germline ends. CDR3 in DNA: TGTGCCAGCAGCCCAGACGGGAGGTTAACTAATGAAAAACTGTTTTTT. As protein: CASSPDGRLTNEKLFF.

The chain joins TRBV27 to TRBJ1-5; TRBD1 might be the D (6 bases). Trimming removed 6 bases at V and 3 bases at J, with 21 bases between. The CDR3 is 17 amino acids. The germline V gene has CDR1 MNHEY and CDR2 SMNVEV (reference sequence). CDR3 region: CASSPTGPHLINQPQHF. The CDR3 nucleotides are TGTGCCAGCAGCCCCACAGGGCCTCACCTCATCAATCAGCCCCAGCATTTT.

As regards this clone: The identical CDR3 is also encoded by other nucleotide sequences in the sample. This sequence joins TRBV19 and TRBJ1-6; 7 bases fit TRBD1. The junction had 1 base not matched to a gene; V was cut back by 3 bases and J by 5 bases. The CDR3 extends over 14 amino acids. Germline lookup yields CDR1 LNHDA and CDR2 SQIVND (reference sequence). The CDR3 loop reads CASSIGTDNSPLHF. DNA of the CDR3: TGTGCCAGTAGTATCGGGACAGATAATTCACCCCTCCACTTT.

The genes are TRBV6-6 and TRBJ2-7; 7 nucleotides align to TRBD1. The CDR3 has 15 residues. The J segment lost 2 bases and the V segment lost 4 bases, leaving 8 bases of the junction unmatched. Germline V CDR1 and CDR2: MNHNY, SVGAGI (reference sequence). CDR3 residues: CASSLPGTEPYEQYF. As DNA, the CDR3 is TGTGCCAGCAGTTTACCCGGGACAGAGCCCTACGAGCAGTACTTC.

This chain connects TRBV7-8 to TRBJ2-1, with a weak D call TRBD2 (5 bases). CDR1 and CDR2 from the germline V gene are SGHVS and FQNEAQ. The germline V and J ends were trimmed by 1 base and 2 bases, with 24 bases remaining between them. The CDR3 totals 20 residues. The CDR3 bases are TGTGCCAGCAGCTTAGGGAGGTTGCGAGGTCCAAGAATCCCCTACAATGAGCAGTTCTTC. Translation: CASSLGRLRGPRIPYNEQFF. The full variable domain, its missing parts supplied by reference TRBV7-8 and TRBJ2-1, is GAGVSQSPRYKVAKRGQDVALRCDPISGHVSLFWYQQALGQGPEFLTYFQNEAQLDKSGLPSDRFFAERPEGSVSTLKIQRTQQEDSAVYLCASSLGRLRGPRIPYNEQFFGPGTRLTVL.

J is TRBJ1-5 and V is TRBV15; D is unclear. CDR3 length equals 15 residues. From germline, CDR1 is LNHNV and CDR2 YYDKDF (reference sequence). With 0 bases removed from V and 7 bases from J, the gap between germline ends came to 13 bases. Here the CDR3 DNA reads TGTGCCACCAGCAGAGACCCCGGCAGAGGACAGCCCCAGCATTTT. Its translation is CATSRDPGRGQPQHF.